This T cell receptor beta chain appears in the sequencing data of a study of blood T cell repertoires in COVID-19. About the research overall: T cells, B-cell-depleted T cells, or PBMCs supplied cDNA or gDNA.

The V end lost 5 bases, the J end lost 8 bases, and 21 bases lay between the germline ends. The V gene's germline CDR1 is KGHSH and CDR2 LQKENI. The CDR3 loop spans 15 amino acids. Participants' own reports of clinical history determined their cohort assignment. Authors' processing steps: Amplification from reference gene primers served as the basis for estimated nucleated cell counts. Assay used: immunoSEQ multiplex PCR; TCRdb lists only in-frame clones, some missing. V and J calls and clone size are those listed in that table; D and trimming were worked out from the DNA. Of about 220,000 clones listed, 70% to 90% are singletons.

Specimen: PBMCs or T cells enriched from blood (not recorded which). The V call is TRBV18, the J call TRBJ1-2, with D perhaps matching TRBD1 (5 bases). The receptor's source is a woman aged 40 to 50 with acute COVID-19. CDR3 sequence (DNA): TGTGCCAGCTCAGAGTCGACAGCGATTGGGGTAGGCTACACCTTC. Translating it yields CASSESTAIGVGYTF.